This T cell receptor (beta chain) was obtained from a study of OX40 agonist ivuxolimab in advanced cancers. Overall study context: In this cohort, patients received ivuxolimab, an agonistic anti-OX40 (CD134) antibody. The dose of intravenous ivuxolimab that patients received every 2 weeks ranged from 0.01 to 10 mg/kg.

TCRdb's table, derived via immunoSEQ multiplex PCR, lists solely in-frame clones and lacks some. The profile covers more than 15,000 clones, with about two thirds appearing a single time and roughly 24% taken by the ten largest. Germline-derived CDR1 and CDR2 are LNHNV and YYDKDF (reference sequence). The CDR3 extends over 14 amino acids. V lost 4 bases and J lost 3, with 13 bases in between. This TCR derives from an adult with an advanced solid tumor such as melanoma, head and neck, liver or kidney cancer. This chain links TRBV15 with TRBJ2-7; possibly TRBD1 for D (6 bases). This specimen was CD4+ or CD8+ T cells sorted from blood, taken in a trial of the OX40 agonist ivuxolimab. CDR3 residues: CATSTDSQYYEQYF. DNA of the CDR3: TGTGCCACCAGCACGGACAGCCAATACTACGAGCAGTACTTC. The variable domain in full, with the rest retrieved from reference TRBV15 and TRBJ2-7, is DAMVIQNPRYQVTQFGKPVTLSCSQTLNHNVMYWYQQKSSQAPKLLFHYYDKDFNNEADTPDNFQSRRPNTSFCFLDIRSPGLGDTAMYLCATSTDSQYYEQYFGPGTRLTVT.